These 6 T cell receptor beta chains were sequenced from one sample in a study of T cells in Graves' hyperthyroidism and ophthalmopathy. Amplification of TCR beta CDR3 regions used RNA as the template. When the TCR CDR3 underwent first-round RT-PCR, the HTBI primer set was used. TCRdb fed the multiplex PCR reads into MiXCR, producing one record per CDR3 protein. The profile shows about 300,000 distinct CDR3 sequences, around 20% of them singletons. The sequenced material came from blood. The origin of the receptors is a man aged 50-59 years with Graves' ophthalmopathy.

This clonotype was detected many times. This chain joins TRBV5-1 and TRBJ1-2; D remains ambiguous. V was pared by 4 bases and J by 3 bases, with 10 bases between. Germline-derived CDR1 and CDR2 are SGHRS and YFSETQ. There are 13 residues in the CDR3. The chain's CDR3 is CASSPQGDYGYTF. DNA for the CDR3: TGCGCCAGCAGCCCCCAAGGAGACTATGGCTACACCTTC.

This clonotype was counted many times. The chain uses TRBV20-1 and TRBJ2-7, with 9 bases identical to TRBD2. This CDR3 contains 13 residues. The V gene end was trimmed by 3 bases and the J gene end by 4 bases; junction bases not matched to a gene: 4. The V gene's germline CDR1 is DFQATT and CDR2 SNEGSKA (reference sequence). The CDR3 loop is CSASPSGKYEQYF. The CDR3 nucleotides are TGCAGTGCTAGTCCTAGCGGGAAATACGAGCAGTACTTC.

V gene TRBV12-3 or TRBV12-4 combines with J gene TRBJ1-5; 10 bases are shared with TRBD1. The CDR3 spans 15 residues. Trimming at V came to 1 base and at J to 5 bases, leaving 2 bases not matched to a gene. In nucleotides, the CDR3 is TGTGCCAGCAGTTTAGATGGACAGGGGGATCAGCCCCAGCATTTT. Protein sequence: CASSLDGQGDQPQHF.

This clonotype was counted only a few times. The V call is TRBV18, the J call TRBJ2-3; weak D call: TRBD2 (6 bases). V lost 1 base, J lost 3 bases, and 8 bases lay in between. Germline values: CDR1 KGHSH, CDR2 LQKENI. The CDR3 totals 14 residues. DNA for the CDR3: TGTGCCAGCTCACCACAGGAGGGGACAGATACGCAGTATTTT. This gives the protein CASSPQEGTDTQYF.

The chain couples TRBV18 to TRBJ1-1; 8 nucleotides align to TRBD1. Trimming cost V 2 bases and J 1 base; bases outside gene matches: 15. The CDR3 has 19 amino acids. CDR1 and CDR2 from the germline V gene are KGHSH and LQKENI. The CDR3 sequence is CASSPLIMATGGKNTEAFF. DNA for the CDR3: TGTGCCAGCTCACCATTAATAATGGCAACAGGGGGAAAGAACACTGAAGCTTTCTTT. The full variable domain, completed using reference TRBV18 and TRBJ1-1, is NAGVMQNPRHLVRRRGQEARLRCSPMKGHSHVYWYRQLPEEGLKFMVYLQKENIIDESGMPKERFSAEFPKEGPSILRIQQVVRGDSAAYFCASSPLIMATGGKNTEAFFGQGTRLTVV.

The chain joins TRBV7-9 to TRBJ2-7; either TRBD1 or TRBD2 may fit D (5 bases each). The CDR3 length is 14 residues. Trimming took 2 bases from V and 5 from J, leaving 13 bases between them. Germline assignment: CDR1 SEHNR and CDR2 FQNEAQ (reference sequence). CDR3 amino acids: CASSLLIRDHEQYF. For the CDR3, the DNA is TGTGCCAGCAGCTTACTAATCCGGGACCACGAGCAGTACTTC.